This T cell receptor beta chain was profiled in a study of neoadjuvant nivolumab and ipilimumab in lung cancer. The method was immunoSEQ multiplex PCR; TCRdb's version includes in-frame clones alone and lacks a portion of them. The sample consists of about 17,000 clones, 70% to 80% of them appearing once. The ends were cut back, 4 bases at V and 1 base at J, with 14 bases in the middle. The CDR3 consists of 16 residues. Germline V gene data show CDR1 as MNHEY and CDR2 as SVGAGI. The V and J genes are TRBV6-5 and TRBJ1-5; TRBD1 is a possible D gene (6 bases). The sample consisted of tumor tissue, taken after neoadjuvant nivolumab, alone or with ipilimumab, at or shortly before surgery. The source is an adult with non-small cell lung cancer. CDR3 protein: CASSSYRGLSNQPQHF. The CDR3 DNA reads TGTGCCAGCAGTTCTTATCGGGGGCTAAGCAATCAGCCCCAGCATTTT.